This T cell receptor beta chain appears in the sequencing data of a study of CD8+CD57+ T cells in acquired aplastic anemia. TCR beta VDJ and CDR3 were profiled, and genomic DNA was the template. TCRdb used MiXCR to reprocess the reads, holding one entry per CDR3 protein. The repertoire holds 80,000 or so distinct CDR3 sequences, about 70% seen once, with 80% to 90% in the top ten. Sequencing involved patients with CD8+CD57+ cell expansion previously shown by flow cytometry. Material: sorted CD4+, CD8+, or CD8+CD57+ T cells (not recorded which) from PBMCs. The clonotype comes from a human donor with aplastic anemia.

CDR3 residues: CATSRGFEVTGELFF. Here the CDR3 DNA reads TGTGCCACCAGCAGAGGATTTGAGGTTACCGGGGAGCTGTTTTTT. The gene calls are TRBV15 and TRBJ2-2; D is unresolved. Deletions cut 1 base from V and 5 bases from J, with 11 bases between. This CDR3 is 15 amino acids long. Germline V CDR1 and CDR2: LNHNV, YYDKDF (reference sequence). Full variable domain (missing parts from reference TRBV15 and TRBJ2-2): DAMVIQNPRYQVTQFGKPVTLSCSQTLNHNVMYWYQQKSSQAPKLLFHYYDKDFNNEADTPDNFQSRRPNTSFCFLDIRSPGLGDTAMYLCATSRGFEVTGELFFGEGSRLTVL.